A selection of T cell receptor beta chains follows, all from one sample in a study of blood T cell repertoires in COVID-19. Here immunoSEQ multiplex PCR was the method, and the copy in TCRdb shows in-frame clones only, minus some. Counted here are 45,000 to 55,000 clones, 90% occurring once; the ten biggest clones make up 2.5% to 4%. The sample comprised peripheral blood. These receptors came from a human donor in a cohort sampled during active COVID-19. The CDR3 runs from the conserved cysteine through the conserved F or W. Each record gives: J gene, V gene, CDR3 protein.

TRBJ2-7	TRBV2	CASSGDSQYEQYF
TRBJ1-6	TRBV27	CASQDRVSYNSPLHF
TRBJ2-7	TRBV5-1	CASSLAVFYEQYF
TRBJ2-5	TRBV5-1	CASSSQETQYF
TRBJ1-1	TRBV2	CASSEAGLNTEAFF
TRBJ1-2	TRBV30	CASHGQGLRANYGYTF
TRBJ1-5	TRBV9	CASSVAPGSNQPQHF
TRBJ1-6	TRBV27	CASSFRDRNSPLHF
TRBJ2-1	TRBV19	CASIPDRGPYNEQFF
TRBJ2-1	TRBV5-4	CASSLATVLDEQFF
TRBJ1-1	TRBV5-4	CASSLRGSGRSTEAFF